The 5 T cell receptor beta chains listed next were all sequenced from one sample in a study of T cells after yellow fever vaccination. TCRdb fed the 5' RACE reads into MiXCR, producing one record per CDR3 protein. The sample gives 100,000 to 150,000 distinct CDR3 sequences, more than 5.5% of which show up once; approximately 2.7% is in the top ten. This sample comprised CD4+ T cells sorted from PBMCs, obtained about 41 days after the first yellow fever vaccination. Every receptor here comes from a man between 18 and 29 years old who received the YFV17D yellow fever vaccine.

There are many counts of this clonotype. V is TRBV10-2 and J is TRBJ2-7, with 10 bases lining up with TRBD1. Trimming at V came to 4 bases and at J to 4 bases, leaving 4 bases not matched to a gene. The germline gives CDR1 WSHSY, CDR2 SAAADI. The CDR3 has 14 amino acids. The CDR3 loop is CASSGGQGSYEQYV. CDR3 bases: TGCGCCAGCAGTGGGGGACAGGGGAGTTACGAGCAGTACGTC.

This clonotype was seen ten or more times. The rearrangement uses TRBV5-1 and TRBJ1-1, with 8 bases identical to TRBD1. In germline, CDR1 is SGHRS, CDR2 YFSETQ. With V trimmed by 6 bases and J by 4 bases, 11 bases remained unmatched. There are 15 residues in the CDR3. CDR3 coding DNA: TGCGCCAGCACCCACAGGACAGGGTCGATCACTGAAGCTTTCTTT. It encodes CASTHRTGSITEAFF.

This clonotype was counted at least ten times. This chain links TRBV11-2 with TRBJ2-7, with 10 bases fitting TRBD2. Unmatched junction bases numbered 4, after V lost 5 bases and J lost 0 bases. Germline V CDR1 and CDR2: SGHAT, FQNNGV. The CDR3 contains 15 residues. The CDR3 here is CASSILAGASYEQYF. CDR3 bases: TGTGCCAGCAGCATCCTAGCGGGGGCCTCCTACGAGCAGTACTTC.

This clonotype was seen ten or more times. The chain recombines TRBV7-3 with TRBJ1-1, with D possibly TRBD1 on 5 matching bases. Trimming removed 1 base from V and 5 bases from J, with 8 bases in between. There are 13 residues in the CDR3. CDR1 and CDR2 (germline): SGHTA, FQGTGA. The CDR3 loop is CASSLRDRTEAFF. CDR3 nucleotide sequence: TGTGCCAGCAGCTTAAGGGACCGGACTGAAGCTTTCTTT.

This clonotype was seen many times. This sequence joins TRBV2 and TRBJ1-2; 9 bases align to TRBD1. The junction had 5 bases not matched to a gene; V was cut back by 4 bases and J by 2 bases. CDR3 length equals 15 residues. Germline lookup yields CDR1 SNHLY and CDR2 FYNNEI. CDR3 bases: TGTGCCAGCAGTGGACCGGACAGGGGCAACTATGGCTACACCTTC. Translation: CASSGPDRGNYGYTF.